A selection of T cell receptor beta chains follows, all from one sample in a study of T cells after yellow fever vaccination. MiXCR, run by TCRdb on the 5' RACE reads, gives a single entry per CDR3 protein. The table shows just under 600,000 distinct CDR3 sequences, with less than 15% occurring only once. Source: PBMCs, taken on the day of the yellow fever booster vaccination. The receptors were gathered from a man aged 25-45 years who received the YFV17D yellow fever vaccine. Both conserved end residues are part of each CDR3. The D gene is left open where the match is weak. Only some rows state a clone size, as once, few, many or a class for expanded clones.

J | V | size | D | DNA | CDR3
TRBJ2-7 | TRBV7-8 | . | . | TGTGCCAGCAGCTTAGATGCAGGAAGCTCCTACGAGCAGTACTTC | CASSLDAGSSYEQYF
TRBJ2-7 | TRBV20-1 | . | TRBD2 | TGCAGTGCTAGATCTTCGTTGGGGACTAGCGGCTACGAGCAGTACTTC | CSARSSLGTSGYEQYF
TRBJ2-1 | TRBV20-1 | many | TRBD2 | TGCAGTGCTGCCGGGAGGTACAATGAGCAGTTCTTC | CSAAGRYNEQFF
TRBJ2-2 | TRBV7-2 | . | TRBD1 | TGTGCCAGCAGGATTGGACAGGGGACGGTCGGGGAGCTGTTTTTT | CASRIGQGTVGELFF
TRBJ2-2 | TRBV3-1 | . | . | TGTGCCAGCAGCCCCCCCGACAGGTCGAACACCGGGGAGCTGTTTTTT | CASSPPDRSNTGELFF
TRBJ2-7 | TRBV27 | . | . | TGTGCCAGCAGTTTCTCTAGCGTCCGCGCCGCTTACTACGAGCAGTACTTC | CASSFSSVRAAYYEQYF
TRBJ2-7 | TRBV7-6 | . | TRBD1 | TGTGCCAGCAGCCACACAGGGGGTGGAGGTGGCGAGCAGTACTTC | CASSHTGGGGGEQYF
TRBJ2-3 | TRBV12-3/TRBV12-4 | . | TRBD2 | TGTGCCAGCAGTCCCGTAGCGGGTGGATCAGATACGCAGTATTTT | CASSPVAGGSDTQYF
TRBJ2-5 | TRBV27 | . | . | TGTGCCAGCAGTCGATGGACAGACCAAGAGACCCAGTACTTC | CASSRWTDQETQYF
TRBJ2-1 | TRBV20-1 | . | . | TGCAGTGCTAGAGTGGCGTTCAGCTCCTACAATGAGCAGTTCTTC | CSARVAFSSYNEQFF
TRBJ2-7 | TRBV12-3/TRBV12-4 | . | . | TGTGCCAGCAGTTTGGCCTTCCGATCCGAGCAGTACTTC | CASSLAFRSEQYF
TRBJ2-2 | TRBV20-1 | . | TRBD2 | TGCAATGCTCGTCCCTTGGCGGGAGGAATAAACACCGGGGAGCTGTTTTTT | CNARPLAGGINTGELFF
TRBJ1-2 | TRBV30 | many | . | TGTGCCTGGAGTGCGTCCCACTATGGCTACACCTTC | CAWSASHYGYTF
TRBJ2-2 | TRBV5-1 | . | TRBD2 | TGCGCCAGCAGCTCCTTACTAGCGGCGAACACCGGGGAGCTGTTTTTT | CASSSLLAANTGELFF
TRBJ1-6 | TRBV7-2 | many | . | TGTGCCAGCAGCTCGGTCGGTTCACCCCTCCACTTT | CASSSVGSPLHF
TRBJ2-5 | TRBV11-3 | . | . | TGTGCCAGCAGTATGGACAGTCTGGAGACCCAGTACTTC | CASSMDSLETQYF
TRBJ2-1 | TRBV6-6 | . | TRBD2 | TGTGCCAGCAGTACACAGCGGGAAGTTTTCTTC | CASSTQREVFF
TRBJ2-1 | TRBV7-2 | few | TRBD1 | TGTGCCAGCAGCTCCCTCTACGGGACAGGAAACAATGAGCAGTTCTTC | CASSSLYGTGNNEQFF
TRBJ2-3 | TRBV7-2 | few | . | TGTGCCAGCTTTCTCCGGGGAGATACGCAGTATTTT | CASFLRGDTQYF
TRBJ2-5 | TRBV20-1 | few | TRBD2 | TGCAGTGCTAGAGTTACTAGCGGGAGGGGGCAGGGGACCCAGTACTTC | CSARVTSGRGQGTQYF
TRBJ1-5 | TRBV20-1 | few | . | TGCAGTGCTAGAGATCGTGCGGGGCGCCAGCCCCAGCATTTT | CSARDRAGRQPQHF
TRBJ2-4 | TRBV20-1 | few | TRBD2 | TGCAGTGCTGAATCGGGGACTAGCAACATTCAGTACTTC | CSAESGTSNIQYF
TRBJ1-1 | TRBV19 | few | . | TGTGCCAGTAGTATAACGACAGCGGGTGAAGCTTTCTTT | CASSITTAGEAFF
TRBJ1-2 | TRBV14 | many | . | TGTGCCAGCAGCCAAGGAGATGAGGGTCGCTATGGCTACACCTTC | CASSQGDEGRYGYTF
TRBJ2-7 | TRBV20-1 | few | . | TGCAGTGCTAGAGATCTAGGCTCCTCCTACGAGCAGTACTTC | CSARDLGSSYEQYF
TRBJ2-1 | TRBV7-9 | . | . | TGTGCCAGCAGCTTAGGGGTGGCTTCCTACAATGAGCAGTTCTTC | CASSLGVASYNEQFF
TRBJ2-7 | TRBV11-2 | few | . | TGTGCCAGCAGCTTGCGGGTGTCCGAGCAGTACTTC | CASSLRVSEQYF
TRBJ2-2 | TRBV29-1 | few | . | TGCAGCGTTGAAGATCCTCCCGGGTCCGGGGAGCTGTTTTTT | CSVEDPPGSGELFF
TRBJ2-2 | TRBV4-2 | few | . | TGTGCCAGCATGGAGGGGGGGAGGGAGGCCGGGGAGCTGTTTTTT | CASMEGGREAGELFF
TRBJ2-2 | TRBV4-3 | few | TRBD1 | TGCGCCAGCAGCCCAGAGGGACCCGGGACAGGGAACACCGGGGAGCTGTTTTTT | CASSPEGPGTGNTGELFF
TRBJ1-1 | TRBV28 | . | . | TGTGCCAGCAGTTCCAACAGGGAGTCGGACACTGAAGCTTTCTTT | CASSSNRESDTEAFF
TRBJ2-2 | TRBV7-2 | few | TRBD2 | TGTGCCAGCAGCTTACCGGGACTAGCGGCCCCAACCGGGGAGCTGTTTTTT | CASSLPGLAAPTGELFF
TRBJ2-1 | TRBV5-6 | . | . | TGTGCCAGCAGCGGCCCAATAGGGAGCTCCTACAATGAGCAGTTCTTC | CASSGPIGSSYNEQFF
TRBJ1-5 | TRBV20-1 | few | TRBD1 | TGCAGTGCTACCTCCACAGGGGGCCGGCAGCCCCAGCATTTT | CSATSTGGRQPQHF
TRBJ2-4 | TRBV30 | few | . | TGTGCCTGGAGTAAAGGGAGAGCCAAAAACATTCAGTACTTC | CAWSKGRAKNIQYF
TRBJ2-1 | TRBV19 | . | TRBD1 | TGTGCCAGTAGCCAGGGACAGAGTCTTTTTTACAATGAGCAGTTCTTC | CASSQGQSLFYNEQFF
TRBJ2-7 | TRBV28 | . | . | TGTGCCAGCAGCGGACACGGCTATTCCTACGAGCAGTACTTC | CASSGHGYSYEQYF
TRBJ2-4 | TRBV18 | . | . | TGTGCCAGCTCACCAGGGGGACAATTGGGCATTCAGTACTTC | CASSPGGQLGIQYF
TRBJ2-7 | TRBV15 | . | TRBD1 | TGTGCCACCAGCCGAGGACAGGCCGTGCGGGACGAGCAGTACTTC | CATSRGQAVRDEQYF
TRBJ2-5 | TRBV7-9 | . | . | TGTGCCAGCAGCTTAGGAGGGGGGATAGAGACCCAGTACTTC | CASSLGGGIETQYF
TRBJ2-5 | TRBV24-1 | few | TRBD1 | TGTGCCACCAGTGCCTCCGGGACAGGTCAAGAGACCCAGTACTTC | CATSASGTGQETQYF
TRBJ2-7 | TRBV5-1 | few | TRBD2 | TGCGCCAGCAGCCACCCCGTTCGGACTAGCCTATTTACCACCCGGGTCGACTACGAGCAGTACTTC | CASSHPVRTSLFTTRVDYEQYF
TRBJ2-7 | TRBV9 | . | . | TGTGCCAGCAGCGTAGCTACGGCGACCTACGAGCAGTACTTC | CASSVATATYEQYF
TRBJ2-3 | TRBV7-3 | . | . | TGTGCCAGCAGCTTATTCGGCGGGAGCACAGATACGCAGTATTTT | CASSLFGGSTDTQYF
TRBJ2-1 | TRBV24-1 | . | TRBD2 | TGTGCCACCAGTGACCGGAGCGGGATCGATGGTGAGCAGTCCTTC | CATSDRSGIDGEQSF
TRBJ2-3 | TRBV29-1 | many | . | TGCAGCGTTGAGGGGGAGTACGCAGATACGCAGTATTTT | CSVEGEYADTQYF
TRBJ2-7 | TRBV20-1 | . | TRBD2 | TGCAGTGCTCGAGTCACTAGCGGGATATCCTACGAGCAGTACTTC | CSARVTSGISYEQYF
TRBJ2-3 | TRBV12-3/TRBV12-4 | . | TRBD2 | TGTGCCAGCAGTATTAGGAGGGAGGGATCGCAGTATTTT | CASSIRREGSQYF
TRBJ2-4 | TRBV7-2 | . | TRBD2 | TGTGCCAGCAGCTTAGCGGGACTAGCGGTGAACATTCAGTACTTC | CASSLAGLAVNIQYF
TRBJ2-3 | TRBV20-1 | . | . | TGCAGTGCTAGTAGTCGCGGGACCGGCACAGATACGCAGTATTTT | CSASSRGTGTDTQYF
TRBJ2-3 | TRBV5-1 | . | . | TGCGCCAGCAGCTCCCAGTGGGGCCCGTCGGCAGATACGCAGTATTTT | CASSSQWGPSADTQYF
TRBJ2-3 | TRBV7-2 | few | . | TGTGCCAGCAGCTCCCGGAAGGGTTCAGATACGCAGTATTTT | CASSSRKGSDTQYF
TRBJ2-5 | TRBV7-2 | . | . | TGTGCCAGCAGCTTAGGAACTTCCCAGTACTTC | CASSLGTSQYF
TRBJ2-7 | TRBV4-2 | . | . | TGTGCCAGCAGCCAAGACGGAACTACCTACGAGCAGTACTTC | CASSQDGTTYEQYF